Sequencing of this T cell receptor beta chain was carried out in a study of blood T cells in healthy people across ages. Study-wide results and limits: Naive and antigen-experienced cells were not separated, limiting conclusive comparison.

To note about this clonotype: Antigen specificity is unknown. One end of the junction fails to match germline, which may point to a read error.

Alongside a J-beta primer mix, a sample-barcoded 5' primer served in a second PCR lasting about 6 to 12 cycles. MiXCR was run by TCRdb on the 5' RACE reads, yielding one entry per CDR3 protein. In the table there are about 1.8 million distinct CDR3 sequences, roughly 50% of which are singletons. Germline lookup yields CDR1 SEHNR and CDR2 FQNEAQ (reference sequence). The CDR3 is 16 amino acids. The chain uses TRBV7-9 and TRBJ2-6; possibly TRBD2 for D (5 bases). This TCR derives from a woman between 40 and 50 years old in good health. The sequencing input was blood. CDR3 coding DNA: TGTGCCAACAGCTTAGTGGCGGGTCGTGGGGCCAACGTCCTGACTTTC. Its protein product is CANSLVAGRGANVLTF.